The 5 T cell receptor beta chains below were found in one sample sequenced in a study of blood T cell repertoires in COVID-19 (dated by TCRdb to between 2020 and 2021). The library came from the immunoSEQ multiplex PCR assay. TCRdb obtained this table from immuneACCESS and retained in-frame rearrangements with V and J assigned. These tables miss some clones; where compared with another copy, unresolved V genes account for less than half of the shortfall, and the remainder is unexplained. The sample table records some 180,000 clones; about four fifths of these occur just once. The ten largest clones represent over 2% of the sample. The sample taken for sequencing was peripheral blood. These TCRs come from a woman older than 75 with acute or convalescent COVID-19.

The J gene is TRBJ2-3, the V gene TRBV7-9, with TRBD1 as a possible D gene (5 bases). Deletions cut 5 bases from V and 7 bases from J, with 13 bases between. Looked up from germline, CDR1 is SEHNR and CDR2 is FQNEAQ (reference sequence). This CDR3 has 13 amino acids. CDR3 protein: CASSPPGAYTQYF. Here the CDR3 DNA reads TGTGCCAGCAGCCCCCCTGGGGCTTATACGCAGTATTTT.

This clone was detected a few times. The chain has TRBV19 and TRBJ2-3; D remains ambiguous. CDR1 and CDR2 from the germline V gene are LNHDA and SQIVND (reference sequence). CDR3 length: 12 amino acids. V lost 5 bases and J 3 bases, leaving 6 bases between the germline ends. CDR3 coding DNA: TGTGCCAGTAGTGGGCGAACAGATACGCAGTATTTT. It encodes CASSGRTDTQYF.

J is TRBJ1-2 and V is TRBV18; TRBD1 matches 9 bases. This CDR3 contains 13 residues. CDR1 KGHSH and CDR2 LQKENI come from the germline V gene. The V and J ends lost 5 bases and 6 bases, in that order; junction bases with no gene match: 4. Here the CDR3 reads CASSWDRDDGYTF. The CDR3 nucleotides read TGTGCCAGCTCATGGGACAGGGACGATGGCTACACCTTC.

This sequence joins TRBV7-3 and TRBJ2-3; the D gene is possibly TRBD2 (6 bases). This CDR3 has 14 residues. The germline gives CDR1 SGHTA, CDR2 FQGTGA. Trimming took off 5 bases at V and 9 bases at J, with 18 bases between the two ends. In nucleotides, the CDR3 is TGTGCCAGCAGCCCCGGGGCTAGCGTACGAACGCAGTATTTT. It yields the protein CASSPGASVRTQYF.

This chain links TRBV30 with TRBJ2-5; perhaps TRBD2 as D (7 bases). This CDR3 region has 14 residues. Trimming shortened V by 5 bases and J by 0 bases, and 13 bases separated the two germline ends. Per the germline V gene, CDR1 is GTSNPN and CDR2 is SVGIG (reference sequence). The CDR3 is CAWGGAFYQETQYF. The DNA for the CDR3 is TGTGCCTGGGGGGGGGCCTTTTACCAAGAGACCCAGTACTTC.